These 8 T cell receptor beta chains share one sample of origin, sequenced in a study of CD8+ T cells in alopecia areata. Noted treatment: oral pan-JAK inhibitor, 5-10 mg twice daily. Following extraction, RNA underwent reverse transcription to cDNA, which served as the sequencing template. The method was immunoSEQ multiplex PCR; TCRdb's version includes in-frame clones alone and lacks a portion of them. The repertoire holds 200,000 to 250,000 clones, with approximately 65% as singletons. The specimen comprised CD4+ T cells sorted from blood, sampled at week 44, from a patient treated with tofacitinib. The receptors shown here come from a human donor with alopecia areata.

This clone occurred many times. V gene TRBV7-9 combines with J gene TRBJ2-1; maybe TRBD1 (5 bases). Per germline, CDR1 SEHNR and CDR2 FQNEAQ (reference sequence). The CDR3 spans 14 residues. Trimming cost V 1 base and J 9 bases, with 13 bases left between them. CDR3 amino acids: CASSLGGPAAEQFF. The DNA for the CDR3 is TGTGCCAGCAGCTTAGGGGGCCCCGCTGCTGAGCAGTTCTTC.

The gene calls are TRBV5-1 and TRBJ2-5; the D gene is possibly TRBD2 (5 bases). Trimming pared 1 base from V and 0 bases from J, leaving 10 bases between. The CDR3 extends over 15 amino acids. Per the germline V gene, CDR1 is SGHRS and CDR2 is YFSETQ. The CDR3, as DNA: TGCGCCAGCAGCTTGTCCATAGCGTACCAAGAGACCCAGTACTTC. Amino acid sequence: CASSLSIAYQETQYF.

The rearrangement joins TRBV4-1 to TRBJ2-5; 11 bases align to TRBD2. CDR3 length: 17 residues. Germline V lookup: CDR1 MGHRA, CDR2 YSYEKL. V was clipped by 3 bases and J by 3 bases; unmatched bases: 9. CDR3 DNA sequence: TGCGCCAGCAGCCAGCACCAGACTAGCGGGGTAAAAGAGACCCAGTACTTC. Translated, it gives CASSQHQTSGVKETQYF.

J is TRBJ1-1 and V is TRBV29-1; 9 bases match TRBD1. V was pared by 4 bases and J by 4 bases, with 4 bases of the junction left unmatched. This CDR3 region has 13 residues. CDR1 and CDR2 (germline): SQVTM, ANQGSEA. CDR3 nucleotide sequence: TGCAGCGTTGGGGACAGGGTCGGCACTGAAGCTTTCTTT. Translated, it gives CSVGDRVGTEAFF.

This clone was detected only a few times. This chain joins TRBV6-1 and TRBJ2-7; TRBD2 aligns across 8 bases. Germline loops: CDR1 MNHNS, CDR2 SASEGT. This CDR3 is 14 amino acids long. The junction had 6 bases not matched to a gene; V was cut back by 5 bases and J by 3 bases. The CDR3 reads CASSTGTSFYEQYF. CDR3 DNA: TGTGCCAGCAGTACCGGGACTAGTTTCTACGAGCAGTACTTC.

The rearrangement uses TRBV2 and TRBJ2-7; 8 nucleotides match TRBD2. CDR1 and CDR2 from the germline V gene are SNHLY and FYNNEI. Trimming took 8 bases from V and 12 from J; bases not matched to a gene: 15. The CDR3 contains 13 residues. The DNA for the CDR3 is TGTGCCAGCTCCGGGACTAGTTACGTCAGTCGGTACTTC. This sequence encodes CASSGTSYVSRYF.

The gene calls are TRBV30 and TRBJ1-1, with TRBD1 as a possible D gene (6 bases). This CDR3 is 14 amino acids long. V lost 2 bases and J lost 4, with 14 bases in between. CDR1 is GTSNPN and CDR2 is SVGIG in the germline V gene (reference sequence). Written as DNA, the CDR3 is TGTGCCTGGAGTTTGGGGGGCTTGAGCACTGAAGCTTTCTTT. Its protein product is CAWSLGGLSTEAFF.

This sequence joins TRBV29-1 and TRBJ1-2, with D perhaps matching TRBD1 (6 bases). The V gene lost 4 bases and the J gene lost 3 bases, with 9 bases spanning the gap. The CDR3 runs to 12 residues. Germline CDR1 SQVTM, CDR2 ANQGSEA. The DNA for the CDR3 is TGCAGCGTTGCGCAGGGGCACTATGGCTACACCTTC. This codes for CSVAQGHYGYTF.